The 25 T cell receptor beta chains below all came from one sample that was sequenced in a study of blood T cell repertoires in COVID-19. Measured with immunoSEQ multiplex PCR; TCRdb has only the in-frame clones, and not every one. Of under 350,000 clones listed, approximately 91% are singletons. Sequencing was carried out using PBMCs or T cells enriched from blood (not recorded which). Receptors were obtained from a woman in her 40s who had recovered from COVID-19.

The CDR3 protein is CAWSRYNRQAAFF. The CDR3, as DNA: TGTGCCTGGAGTCGCTACAACCGACAGGCGGCTTTCTTT. The chain is built from TRBV30 and TRBJ1-1; D is perhaps TRBD1 (6 bases). The CDR3 is 13 residues long. The V end was cut by 2 bases, the J end by 11 bases, with 18 bases between. Looked up from germline, CDR1 is GTSNPN and CDR2 is SVGIG (reference sequence).

CDR3 nucleotide sequence: TGTGCCAGCAGCTTTTCGCCCCCTAGGATCACCTACAATGAGCAGTTCTTC. Amino acids: CASSFSPPRITYNEQFF. The rearrangement uses TRBV7-3 and TRBJ2-1; D not certain. This CDR3 has 17 residues. CDR1 and CDR2 (germline): SGHTA, FQGTGA. V was clipped by 3 bases and J by 2 bases, with 17 bases between them.

The chain combines TRBV7-2 with TRBJ2-7; 9 bases align to TRBD2. The CDR3 totals 15 residues. Germline lookup yields CDR1 SGHTA and CDR2 FQGNSA. Losses at the gene ends were 4 bases for V and 5 bases for J; bases not matched to a gene: 9. Written as DNA, the CDR3 is TGTGCCAGCAGCTCGTTTTTAGCGGGAGCAAACGAGCAGTACTTC. Translation: CASSSFLAGANEQYF.

The chain joins TRBV5-1 to TRBJ2-2; TRBD1 matches 8 bases. The CDR3 contains 15 residues. Germline lookup yields CDR1 SGHRS and CDR2 YFSETQ. The ends lost 4 bases at V and 5 bases at J; junction bases unmatched: 7. CDR3 residues: CASSLGQGGTGELFF. The CDR3 nucleotides are TGCGCCAGCAGCCTAGGACAGGGTGGGACCGGGGAGCTGTTTTTT.

The chain has TRBV30 and TRBJ1-6; no reliable D call. V dropped 3 bases and J dropped 13 bases, with 10 bases sitting between them. Looked up from germline, CDR1 is GTSNPN and CDR2 is SVGIG (reference sequence). This CDR3 comprises 11 residues. The chain's CDR3 is CAWSGPGPLHF. CDR3 bases: TGTGCCTGGAGCGGCCCCGGGCCCCTCCACTTT.

This clone has at least ten counts. DNA of the CDR3: TGTGCCAGCAGCTTGGCGGCGGGAGCGTACGAGCAGTACTTC. This translates into CASSLAAGAYEQYF. This sequence joins TRBV5-5 and TRBJ2-7; 7 bases match TRBD2. CDR3 length: 14 residues. After removal of 0 bases from V and 4 bases from J, the junction contained 4 bases not matched to a gene. CDR1 and CDR2 (germline): SGHKS, YYEKEE (reference sequence).

This sequence joins TRBV3-1 (or the pseudogene TRBV3-2) and TRBJ2-7, with 12 bases fitting TRBD2. The V gene's germline CDR1 is LGHDT and CDR2 YNNKEL (reference sequence). The CDR3 extends over 13 amino acids. After removal of 8 bases from V and 4 bases from J, the junction contained 3 bases not matched to a gene. CDR3 region: CASGLAGRYEQYF. DNA for the CDR3: TGTGCCAGCGGACTAGCGGGGAGGTACGAGCAGTACTTC.

The chain couples TRBV19 to TRBJ2-7; the match to TRBD1 covers 8 bases. Germline V lookup: CDR1 LNHDA, CDR2 SQIVND (reference sequence). The V and J ends lost 3 bases and 3 bases, in that order; junction bases with no gene match: 7. The CDR3 covers 15 residues. The DNA for the CDR3 is TGTGCCAGTAGTATTGAGGACAGGGTGATCTACGAGCAGTACTTC. Its translation is CASSIEDRVIYEQYF.

Concerning this clone itself: This sample also contains other DNA sequences that code for the same CDR3. The chain links TRBV5-1 to TRBJ1-1, with D possibly TRBD1 on 5 matching bases. Germline V gene lookup returns CDR1 SGHRS and CDR2 YFSETQ. The CDR3 loop spans 13 amino acids. V lost 1 base, J lost 3 bases, and 7 bases lay in between. The CDR3 sequence: CASSLKQDTEAFF. The CDR3 DNA reads as TGCGCCAGCAGCTTGAAACAGGACACTGAAGCTTTCTTT.

The chain is built from TRBV2 and TRBJ1-5; D is perhaps TRBD1 (6 bases). Deletions cut 5 bases from V and 1 base from J, with 12 bases between. CDR1 SNHLY and CDR2 FYNNEI come from the germline V gene. The CDR3 totals 15 residues. In nucleotides, the CDR3 is TGTGCCAGCAGTCCTCAGGGGACGAGCAATCAGCCCCAGCATTTT. Translating gives CASSPQGTSNQPQHF.

The V call is TRBV2, the J call TRBJ2-3, with D maybe TRBD2 (7 bases). V was cut by 8 bases and J by 8 bases, with 26 bases left in between. The germline V gene has CDR1 SNHLY and CDR2 FYNNEI. The CDR3 covers 16 residues. The CDR3 spells CASRAFRGALLGTQYF. In DNA, the CDR3 is TGTGCCAGCCGGGCCTTCCGGGGGGCACTCCTCGGTACGCAGTATTTT.

J is TRBJ1-6 and V is TRBV30; D remains ambiguous. Germline CDR1 reads GTSNPN; CDR2 reads SVGIG (reference sequence). This CDR3 spans 13 amino acids. The germline V and J ends were trimmed by 1 base and 9 bases, with 10 bases remaining between them. The CDR3 is CAWSESGASPLHF. In DNA form, the CDR3 reads TGTGCCTGGAGTGAGTCGGGTGCTTCACCCCTCCACTTT.

A few counts support this clone. J is TRBJ1-2 and V is TRBV30, with 9 bases lining up with TRBD1. This CDR3 comprises 14 residues. Unmatched junction bases numbered 8, after V lost 7 bases and J lost 2 bases. Germline CDR1 reads GTSNPN; CDR2 reads SVGIG (reference sequence). CDR3 amino acids: CASGTGQGNYGYTF. The DNA of the CDR3 is TGTGCCTCGGGTACGGGACAGGGAAACTATGGCTACACCTTC.

J is TRBJ1-6 and V is TRBV3-1 (or the pseudogene TRBV3-2); tentatively, D is TRBD1 (5 bases). The CDR3 extends over 15 amino acids. The V gene's germline CDR1 is LGHDT and CDR2 YNNKEL (reference sequence). V dropped 0 bases and J dropped 10 bases, with 13 bases sitting between them. CDR3 loop: CASSQESGGYSPLHF. For the CDR3, the DNA is TGTGCCAGCAGCCAAGAATCGGGGGGATACTCACCCCTCCACTTT.

The V call is TRBV28, the J call TRBJ1-5, with 9 bases that match TRBD1. The CDR3 has 15 amino acids. The germline V gene encodes CDR1 MDHEN and CDR2 SYDVKM. Trimming cost V 6 bases and J 0 bases; bases outside gene matches: 3. The CDR3 spells CASSPTGGSNQPQHF. CDR3 nucleotide sequence: TGTGCCAGCAGCCCGACAGGGGGTAGCAATCAGCCCCAGCATTTT.

The CDR3 spells CASSVGETSGRASYNEQFF. Written as DNA, the CDR3 is TGTGCCAGCAGCGTAGGGGAGACTAGCGGGAGGGCCTCCTACAATGAGCAGTTCTTC. This rearrangement joins TRBV9 to TRBJ2-1; 14 nucleotides agree with TRBD2. The CDR3 contains 19 residues. CDR1 is SGDLS and CDR2 is YYNGEE in the germline V gene. J was trimmed by 0 bases and V by 0 bases; bases with no gene match: 5.

This chain uses TRBV6-6 with TRBJ2-3; maybe TRBD1 (6 bases). The CDR3 loop spans 13 amino acids. Germline lookup yields CDR1 MNHNY and CDR2 SVGAGI (reference sequence). V lost 5 bases and J lost 7, with 13 bases in between. The chain's CDR3 is CASSPPGQNTQYF. CDR3 DNA: TGTGCCAGCAGTCCCCCCGGACAGAATACGCAGTATTTT.

In nucleotides, the CDR3 is TGTGCCAGCAGCTTTACTAGCTCCTACGAGCAGTACTTC. It translates to CASSFTSSYEQYF. The V and J genes are TRBV7-9 and TRBJ2-7, with a tentative D call TRBD2 (5 bases). V lost 3 bases and J 0 bases, leaving 6 bases between the germline ends. Germline assignment: CDR1 SEHNR and CDR2 FQNEAQ (reference sequence). The CDR3 runs 13 residues.

The chain joins TRBV5-1 to TRBJ2-5; 10 nucleotides line up with TRBD2. The CDR3 totals 15 residues. Trimming at V came to 5 bases and at J to 1 base, leaving 5 bases not matched to a gene. In germline, CDR1 is SGHRS, CDR2 YFSETQ. The CDR3 sequence is CASSAPSGGQETQYF. The CDR3 DNA is TGCGCCAGCAGTGCGCCTAGCGGGGGCCAAGAGACCCAGTACTTC.

The J gene is TRBJ2-1, the V gene TRBV6-1, with a possible D match to TRBD2 (7 bases). The CDR3 runs 16 residues. V was pared by 3 bases and J by 7 bases, with 19 bases between. CDR1 is MNHNS and CDR2 is SASEGT in the germline V gene. CDR3 residues: CASSDGRGTISNEQFF. CDR3 coding DNA: TGTGCCAGCAGTGATGGGCGGGGGACAATATCGAATGAGCAGTTCTTC.

This chain uses TRBV7-8 with TRBJ1-1, with D unclear. The CDR3 has 13 amino acids. Per germline, CDR1 SGHVS and CDR2 FQNEAQ. Trimming took off 0 bases at V and 2 bases at J, with 4 bases between the two ends. The DNA for the CDR3 is TGTGCCAGCAGCTTAGCTCTAAACACTGAAGCTTTCTTT. Translating gives CASSLALNTEAFF.

The chain uses TRBV6-6 and TRBJ1-1, with TRBD1 as a possible D gene (5 bases). Trimming removed 4 bases from V and 1 base from J, with 10 bases in between. This CDR3 is built from 14 residues. Germline CDR1 reads MNHNY; CDR2 reads SVGAGI (reference sequence). DNA of the CDR3: TGTGCCAGCAGTTCCTACGACAGGAACACTGAAGCTTTCTTT. This gives the protein CASSSYDRNTEAFF.

The V call is TRBV7-2, the J call TRBJ2-3; D is perhaps TRBD2 (5 bases). Trimming took 7 bases from V and 2 from J, leaving 16 bases between them. CDR1 and CDR2 from the germline V gene are SGHTA and FQGNSA. This CDR3 has 15 amino acids. The CDR3: CASTLDYFPTDTQYF. The CDR3 DNA reads TGTGCCAGCACCCTTGACTACTTTCCCACAGATACGCAGTATTTT.

The chain recombines TRBV3-1 (or the pseudogene TRBV3-2) with TRBJ1-3, with TRBD1 identical over 7 bases. This CDR3 has 14 amino acids. J was trimmed by 5 bases and V by 4 bases; bases with no gene match: 5. The germline V gene encodes CDR1 LGHDT and CDR2 YNNKEL (reference sequence). The CDR3 DNA sequence: TGTGCCAGCAGCCTTGGACAGGTCAGAAACACCATATATTTT. Amino acid sequence: CASSLGQVRNTIYF.

V and J are TRBV7-3 and TRBJ1-4; perhaps TRBD1 as D (5 bases). V was clipped by 7 bases and J by 8 bases, with 20 bases between them. Germline CDR1 and CDR2: SGHTA and FQGTGA. This CDR3 is 15 amino acids long. The DNA of the CDR3 is TGTGCCAGCACCTACGAGCGGGAGCAGGGCGAAAAACTGTTTTTT. Residues: CASTYEREQGEKLFF.